This passage covers 25 T cell receptor beta chains from one sample sequenced in a study of CD8+ T cells in alopecia areata. Reverse transcription of extracted RNA yielded cDNA, which provided the sequencing template. The assay was immunoSEQ multiplex PCR, and TCRdb's table has in-frame clones only and misses some. The sample has about 150,000 clones, 45% to 55% seen once. The sequenced sample was CD8+ T cells sorted from blood, obtained at week 0. The receptors derive from a human donor with alopecia areata.

This clone was picked up a small number of times. The chain recombines TRBV5-1 with TRBJ2-1; 10 nucleotides align to TRBD2. The CDR3 is 16 residues long. CDR1 and CDR2 from the germline V gene are SGHRS and YFSETQ. J gave up 8 bases and V 0 bases, and 8 bases lay outside the gene matches. For the CDR3, the DNA is TGCGCCAGCAGCTTGGCGAGCGGGGGGGCGCTATATGAGCAGTTCTTC. This gives the protein CASSLASGGALYEQFF.

V gene TRBV7-9 combines with J gene TRBJ2-7; no reliable D call. Deletions cut 2 bases from V and 1 base from J, with 9 bases between. This CDR3 is 14 amino acids long. CDR1 and CDR2 from the germline V gene are SEHNR and FQNEAQ (reference sequence). In nucleotides, the CDR3 is TGTGCCAGCAGCTTAAACGCAGCGTCCTACGAGCAGTACTTC. Amino acids: CASSLNAASYEQYF.

This sequence joins TRBV4-1 and TRBJ2-1; D not certain. Per the germline V gene, CDR1 is MGHRA and CDR2 is YSYEKL. The CDR3 runs 13 residues. The germline V and J ends were trimmed by 4 bases and 7 bases, with 11 bases remaining between them. The CDR3 loop reads CASSLALGNEQFF. The CDR3, as DNA: TGCGCCAGCAGCCTTGCCCTCGGGAATGAGCAGTTCTTC.

In its sample, this clone was seen once. This chain uses TRBV30 with TRBJ1-5; 9 bases are a match to TRBD1. V gave up 2 bases and J gave up 4 bases; unmatched junction bases: 3. The germline V gene has CDR1 GTSNPN and CDR2 SVGIG (reference sequence). The CDR3 extends over 14 amino acids. The CDR3 nucleotides are TGTGCCTGGAGTCTCGGGACAGGGAATCAGCCCCAGCATTTT. Translating gives CAWSLGTGNQPQHF.

This clone turned up a few times. The chain couples TRBV6-1 to TRBJ2-7; the D gene is possibly TRBD2 (5 bases). Germline CDR1 MNHNS, CDR2 SASEGT. This CDR3 is built from 15 residues. Trimming stripped 1 base from V and 3 bases from J, with 13 bases between. CDR3 in amino acids: CASSEVPGYYYEQYF. In DNA form, the CDR3 reads TGTGCCAGCAGTGAAGTCCCGGGATACTACTACGAGCAGTACTTC.

The sample holds a few counts of this clone. This chain joins TRBV27 and TRBJ1-6; D is undetermined. The germline V gene encodes CDR1 MNHEY and CDR2 SMNVEV (reference sequence). V was pared by 5 bases and J by 9 bases, with 20 bases between. The CDR3 length is 16 residues. CDR3 sequence reads: CASSEAVGDLGSPLHF. The CDR3 DNA sequence: TGTGCCAGCAGTGAGGCGGTTGGAGATCTCGGTTCACCCCTCCACTTT.

This sequence joins TRBV9 and TRBJ2-3, with D perhaps TRBD1 or TRBD2 (6 bases each). Germline V gene lookup returns CDR1 SGDLS and CDR2 YYNGEE. Trimming took off 4 bases at V and 0 bases at J, with 12 bases between the two ends. This CDR3 spans 15 amino acids. The CDR3 here is CASSPGASSTDTQYF. CDR3 bases: TGTGCCAGCAGCCCGGGGGCTTCTAGCACAGATACGCAGTATTTT.

This clone was seen only a few times. The gene calls are TRBV6-5 and TRBJ1-5; D is ambiguous. This CDR3 has 13 residues. CDR1 and CDR2 (germline): MNHEY, SVGAGI. V was trimmed by 2 bases and J by 4 bases, leaving 6 bases between them. CDR3 in amino acids: CASSYDGNQPQHF. CDR3 DNA: TGTGCCAGCAGTTACGATGGGAATCAGCCCCAGCATTTT.

The V call is TRBV5-1, the J call TRBJ1-2, with D unresolved. Trimming took off 5 bases at V and 6 bases at J, with 5 bases between the two ends. The CDR3 is 10 residues long. In germline, CDR1 is SGHRS, CDR2 YFSETQ. DNA of the CDR3: TGCGCCAGCAGGGGCGATGGCTACACCTTC. Protein product: CASRGDGYTF.

To note about this clone: The final CDR3 position lacks the conserved phenylalanine or tryptophan, pointing to a likely read error. The chain has TRBV30 and TRBJ1-1; D remains unclear. CDR3 length equals 13 residues. The germline gives CDR1 GTSNPN, CDR2 SVGIG (reference sequence). Trimming removed 4 bases at V and 0 bases at J, with 9 bases between. CDR3 sequence reads: CAWNVGLNTEAFL. DNA for the CDR3: TGTGCCTGGAATGTAGGCCTGAACACTGAAGCTTTCCTT.

The table lists this clone with a count of one. The chain uses TRBV30 and TRBJ2-6, with D tentatively TRBD2 (5 bases). Deletions cut 2 bases from V and 8 bases from J, with 16 bases between. Germline V gene sequence: CDR1 GTSNPN, CDR2 SVGIG (reference sequence). This CDR3 has 15 residues. In DNA form, the CDR3 reads TGTGCCTGGAGTCCGGCCATTCTAGCCCCCAACGTCCTGACTTTC. Translation: CAWSPAILAPNVLTF.

V is TRBV6-6 and J is TRBJ1-4; D perhaps matches TRBD1 (5 bases). This CDR3 has 12 residues. The germline gives CDR1 MNHNY, CDR2 SVGAGI (reference sequence). V gave up 4 bases and J gave up 8 bases, with 8 bases separating them. The CDR3 nucleotides read TGTGCCAGCAGTTCGGGGACCGAAAAACTGTTTTTT. It specifies CASSSGTEKLFF.

Of note for this clone: Other DNA sequences within the sample encode an identical CDR3. The J gene is TRBJ1-6, the V gene TRBV30; D may be TRBD1 (6 bases). The CDR3 loop spans 13 amino acids. The germline gives CDR1 GTSNPN, CDR2 SVGIG (reference sequence). V lost 0 bases to trimming and J lost 10 bases, with 10 bases between them. The CDR3 DNA follows: TGTGCCTGGAGTGTACAGGGCAGCTCACCCCTCCACTTT. Translated: CAWSVQGSSPLHF.

The chain couples TRBV29-1 to TRBJ2-1; D remains ambiguous. Trimming left V 1 base short and J 4 bases short, with 8 bases between. Germline lookup yields CDR1 SQVTM and CDR2 ANQGSEA. The CDR3 is made up of 13 amino acids. CDR3 region: CSVEVREYNEQFF. In nucleotides, the CDR3 is TGCAGCGTTGAAGTCCGCGAATACAATGAGCAGTTCTTC.

This clone has ten or more counts. The chain is built from TRBV19 and TRBJ2-2; D is possibly TRBD1 (6 bases). Germline-derived CDR1 and CDR2 are LNHDA and SQIVND (reference sequence). Trimming took off 8 bases at V and 2 bases at J, with 15 bases between the two ends. The CDR3 runs to 15 residues. CDR3 residues: CASLNRDANTGELFF. CDR3 nucleotides: TGTGCCAGTCTTAACAGGGACGCAAACACCGGGGAGCTGTTTTTT. The full variable domain, with the rest looked up from reference TRBV19 and TRBJ2-2, is DGGITQSPKYLFRKEGQNVTLSCEQNLNHDAMYWYRQDPGQGLRLIYYSQIVNDFQKGDIAEGYSVSREKKESFPLTVTSAQKNPTAFYLCASLNRDANTGELFFGEGSRLTVL.

This chain connects TRBV15 to TRBJ2-1, with 8 positions matching TRBD1. The CDR3 runs to 15 residues. After removal of 3 bases from V and 4 bases from J, the junction contained 5 bases not matched to a gene. The germline V gene has CDR1 LNHNV and CDR2 YYDKDF (reference sequence). The CDR3 DNA sequence: TGTGCCACCAGCAGGGAGGACAGGGTTTACAATGAGCAGTTCTTC. Its translation: CATSREDRVYNEQFF.

The chain joins TRBV7-2 to TRBJ1-5, with no clear D. The germline V and J ends were trimmed by 8 bases and 3 bases, with 17 bases remaining between them. The CDR3 loop spans 15 amino acids. CDR1 SGHTA and CDR2 FQGNSA come from the germline V gene. CDR3 sequence: CASQPWGWDNQPQHF. The DNA for the CDR3 is TGTGCCAGCCAACCATGGGGATGGGACAATCAGCCCCAGCATTTT.

This chain joins TRBV29-1 and TRBJ2-7; 10 bases agree with TRBD1. The CDR3 contains 13 residues. V gave up 2 bases and J gave up 6 bases; unmatched junction bases: 4. Germline CDR1 reads SQVTM; CDR2 reads ANQGSEA. CDR3 in DNA: TGCAGCGTTGAACCGGACAGGGGGACCGAGCAGTACTTC. It specifies CSVEPDRGTEQYF.

This chain joins TRBV30 and TRBJ2-3, with unresolved D. Looked up from germline, CDR1 is GTSNPN and CDR2 is SVGIG (reference sequence). The CDR3 is 10 amino acids. The CDR3 DNA sequence: TGTGCATTGTACACAGATACGCAGTATTTT. Its protein product is CALYTDTQYF.

This clone was counted a few times. The chain combines TRBV12-5 with TRBJ1-5, with D unresolved. This CDR3 spans 11 amino acids. Germline loops: CDR1 LGHNT, CDR2 FRNRAP. The V end was cut by 2 bases, the J end by 4 bases, with 0 bases between. The CDR3 protein is CASGLNQPQHF. In DNA form, the CDR3 reads TGTGCTAGTGGTTTGAATCAGCCCCAGCATTTT.

J is TRBJ2-1 and V is TRBV20-1; D gene uncertain. Germline-derived CDR1 and CDR2 are DFQATT and SNEGSKA (reference sequence). Trimming took off 0 bases at V and 7 bases at J, with 4 bases between the two ends. This CDR3 is 11 amino acids long. DNA for the CDR3: TGCAGTGCTAGAGAGAATAATGAGCAGTTCTTC. Translating gives CSARENNEQFF.

CDR3 DNA: TGTGCCTGGAGTAGGGACTACAACAATGAGCAGTTCTTC. This encodes CAWSRDYNNEQFF. The rearrangement links TRBV30 to TRBJ2-1; 7 bases align to TRBD2. Losses at the gene ends were 2 bases for V and 5 bases for J; bases not matched to a gene: 3. This CDR3 region has 13 residues. Germline V gene data show CDR1 as GTSNPN and CDR2 as SVGIG (reference sequence). Combining the CDR3 with reference TRBV30 and TRBJ2-1 gives the whole variable domain SQTIHQWPATLVQPVGSPLSLECTVEGTSNPNLYWYRQAAGRGLQLLFYSVGIGQISSEVPQNLSASRPQDRQFILSSKKLLLSDSGFYLCAWSRDYNNEQFFGPGTRLTVL.

On this clone: The sample contains more than one DNA sequence encoding this CDR3. The CDR3, as DNA: TGCGCCAGCAGCCAAGATCGCGCCGGCGAGCAGTACTTC. Amino acid sequence: CASSQDRAGEQYF. V gene TRBV4-3 combines with J gene TRBJ2-7, with unresolved D. Trimming removed 0 bases from V and 6 bases from J, with 9 bases in between. Germline V gene sequence: CDR1 LGHNA, CDR2 YSLEER. There are 13 residues in the CDR3.

J is TRBJ2-2 and V is TRBV2; D unclear. V was clipped by 2 bases and J by 7 bases, with 17 bases between them. Germline V gives CDR1 SNHLY, CDR2 FYNNEI. CDR3 length equals 16 residues. The CDR3 bases are TGTGCCAGCAGTGAATTGGTTGCAAATGGGTACGGGGAGCTGTTTTTT. Translating it yields CASSELVANGYGELFF.

The sample holds a few counts of this clone. This sequence joins TRBV7-9 and TRBJ2-1; TRBD2 aligns across 7 bases. There are 16 residues in the CDR3. The V gene end was trimmed by 0 bases and the J gene end by 2 bases; junction bases not matched to a gene: 4. Germline CDR1 and CDR2: SEHNR and FQNEAQ (reference sequence). The CDR3, as DNA: TGTGCCAGCAGCTTAGCAAGCGGGGCCCCCTACAATGAGCAGTTCTTC. Translating gives CASSLASGAPYNEQFF.